These 3 T cell receptor beta chains originate from one sample sequenced in a study of blood T cells in healthy people across ages. A second PCR, run for about 7 to 11 cycles, used a sample-barcoded 5' primer plus a J-beta primer mix. One entry per CDR3 protein, called by TCRdb with MiXCR from the 5' RACE reads. The sample has hundreds of thousands of distinct CDR3 sequences, 50% to 65% seen once. Sequences were obtained from blood. Receptors were obtained from an elderly man in good health.

V usage is TRBV29-1 and J usage is TRBJ2-7; TRBD1 matches at 9 bases. The CDR3 has 13 residues. J was trimmed by 4 bases and V by 6 bases; bases with no gene match: 7. CDR1 is SQVTM and CDR2 is ANQGSEA in the germline V gene. The CDR3 nucleotides are TGCAGCGTGTTGGGACAGGGCATTTACGAGCAGTACTTC. Amino acids: CSVLGQGIYEQYF.

This chain connects TRBV10-1 to TRBJ2-7; the D gene is possibly TRBD1 (6 bases). This CDR3 is built from 13 residues. The V gene's germline CDR1 is WNHNN and CDR2 SYGVQD (reference sequence). V was trimmed by 5 bases and J by 2 bases, leaving 10 bases between them. The CDR3 region has the DNA TGCGCCAGCAGTTCCGACAGGCCCTACGAGCAGTACTTC. Amino acid sequence: CASSSDRPYEQYF.

This chain joins TRBV2 and TRBJ1-2; 7 nucleotides line up with TRBD1. The junction had 4 bases not matched to a gene; V was cut back by 4 bases and J by 5 bases. This CDR3 comprises 13 residues. Germline V gives CDR1 SNHLY, CDR2 FYNNEI. CDR3 amino acids: CASSGAGGYGYTF. The DNA for the CDR3 is TGTGCCAGCAGTGGGGCAGGGGGTTATGGCTACACCTTC.